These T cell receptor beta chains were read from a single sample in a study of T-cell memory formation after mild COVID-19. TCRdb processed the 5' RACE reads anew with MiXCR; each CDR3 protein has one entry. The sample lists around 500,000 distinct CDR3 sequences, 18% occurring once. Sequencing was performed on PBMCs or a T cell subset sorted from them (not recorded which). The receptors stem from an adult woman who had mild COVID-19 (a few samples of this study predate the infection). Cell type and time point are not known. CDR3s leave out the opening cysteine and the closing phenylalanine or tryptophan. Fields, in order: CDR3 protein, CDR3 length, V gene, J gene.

ASRAPGTEYNEQF	13	TRBV4-2	TRBJ2-1
ASTMGQPYGYT	11	TRBV6-6	TRBJ1-2
ASSPGQAIGSNEQF	14	TRBV5-1	TRBJ2-1
SVQGIRYGYT	10	TRBV29-1	TRBJ1-2
ASSLMAGANTEAF	13	TRBV5-1	TRBJ1-1
ASSAPGTGVEDTQY	14	TRBV12-3/TRBV12-4	TRBJ2-3
ASSSSGGPNTEAF	13	TRBV11-3	TRBJ1-1
ASSPGTGRAKNIQY	14	TRBV7-8	TRBJ2-4
SARDQGDYGYT	11	TRBV20-1	TRBJ1-2
ASSPTGGAYEQY	12	TRBV18	TRBJ2-7
ASARTSGSNEQF	12	TRBV5-1	TRBJ2-1
ASSSGDRMGGYT	12	TRBV7-2	TRBJ1-2
ASSLGTANAYEQY	13	TRBV5-1	TRBJ2-7
ASSPQGLPYEQY	12	TRBV12-3/TRBV12-4	TRBJ2-7
ASSYIGGRLAGGTDTQY	17	TRBV7-9	TRBJ2-3
ASSQDGQGTYGYT	13	TRBV3-1	TRBJ1-2
ASRLYGELF	9	TRBV12-3/TRBV12-4	TRBJ2-2
ASKRLGGTGELF	12	TRBV7-7	TRBJ2-2
ASKSRGTGGNYGYT	14	TRBV19	TRBJ1-2
ASSPLIGVTGELF	13	TRBV5-1	TRBJ2-2
ASSIGGGPALDGYT	14	TRBV7-9	TRBJ1-2
ASSQDINRGRTTGANVLT	18	TRBV4-2	TRBJ2-6
ASRLQGGMNSGYT	13	TRBV7-2	TRBJ1-2
AWSYGGVGNEQY	12	TRBV30	TRBJ2-7
SARLSGGSGDTQY	13	TRBV20-1	TRBJ2-3
ASSASLLAGGSYEQY	15	TRBV9	TRBJ2-7
ASSLALSFRTDTQY	14	TRBV12-3/TRBV12-4	TRBJ2-3
ASSPFEDISGYT	12	TRBV18	TRBJ1-2
ASSPRQTGELF	11	TRBV19	TRBJ2-2
ATRAGNNEQF	10	TRBV12-3/TRBV12-4	TRBJ2-1
ASSLTGDHNEQF	12	TRBV28	TRBJ2-1
SAREGWTATNEKLF	14	TRBV20-1	TRBJ1-4
ASSSIEPGTPTYEQY	15	TRBV7-9	TRBJ2-7
ASSPQGSDTQY	11	TRBV7-9	TRBJ2-3
ASSLGVTGGHTGELF	15	TRBV5-5	TRBJ2-2
ASSQYGQGAPDTEAF	15	TRBV4-3	TRBJ1-1
ATSRDRPGATDTQY	14	TRBV15	TRBJ2-3
ASSLGTSTDTQY	12	TRBV5-1	TRBJ2-3
ASSLVRGLTGELF	13	TRBV12-3/TRBV12-4	TRBJ2-2
ASSLTLAGDEQY	12	TRBV12-3/TRBV12-4	TRBJ2-7
ASSMGTPPGELF	12	TRBV19	TRBJ2-2
ASSQDTTGPNTGELF	15	TRBV4-3	TRBJ2-2
ASSSLIAGGPGELF	14	TRBV11-2	TRBJ2-2
ASSHLLNRDPSPGELF	16	TRBV4-2	TRBJ2-2
ASRYDQGAYEQY	12	TRBV19	TRBJ2-7
ASSLEQGTVGELF	13	TRBV5-5	TRBJ2-2